The clone carrying this TCR beta chain was recorded many times. Its antigen remains unidentified. CDR1 is DFQATT and CDR2 is SNEGSKA in the germline V gene (reference sequence). The ends lost 0 bases at V and 7 bases at J; junction bases unmatched: 5. The CDR3 totals 14 residues. The source of the sample is a study of identical twins. General observations from the study: Clonotypes of the beta chain that were abundant in cord blood carried fewer insertions (memory repertoires showed none).

TCRdb processed the 5' RACE reads anew with MiXCR; each CDR3 protein has one entry. The table lists roughly 700,000 distinct CDR3 sequences, 8.6% of them singletons, with 0.98% in the top ten. This sample also belongs to another study, concerning yellow fever vaccine responses in identical twins. From that paper: Reported findings indicate that twins' vaccine T cell responses seemed partially convergent, partially personalized.

The source of this sequence is a woman between 18 and 29 years old in good health. V is TRBV20-1 and J is TRBJ2-7; the match to TRBD2 covers 11 bases. Sequencing used PBMCs. The CDR3 nucleotides read TGCAGTGCTAGAGATAAGGGGACTAGCGGAGAGCAGTACTTC. Its translation: CSARDKGTSGEQYF.